These 14 T cell receptor beta chains share one sample of origin, sequenced in a study of T cell responses to AZD1222 COVID-19 vaccine. Assay used: immunoSEQ multiplex PCR; TCRdb lists only in-frame clones, some missing. This table holds 150,000 to 160,000 clones, approximately 87% found once. Material: peripheral blood, obtained on day 0 of MenACWY control vaccination. The origin of the receptors is an adult in good health.

The chain uses TRBV5-1 and TRBJ2-5; D is unclear. V lost 3 bases to trimming and J lost 2 bases, with 14 bases between them. The CDR3 is 15 residues long. Germline CDR1 reads SGHRS; CDR2 reads YFSETQ. In nucleotides, the CDR3 is TGCGCCAGCAGCTCGAACACTTTGCGGCAAGAGACCCAGTACTTC. It codes for CASSSNTLRQETQYF.

This chain uses TRBV2 with TRBJ1-2; D is ambiguous. The V end lost 8 bases, the J end lost 0 bases, and 7 bases lay between the germline ends. There are 12 residues in the CDR3. Per the germline V gene, CDR1 is SNHLY and CDR2 is FYNNEI. In DNA, the CDR3 is TGTGCCAGCGTGCGGACTAACTATGGCTACACCTTC. Translating gives CASVRTNYGYTF.

The chain links TRBV11-2 to TRBJ1-3; 7 nucleotides align to TRBD1. The CDR3 is made up of 14 amino acids. CDR1 SGHAT and CDR2 FQNNGV come from the germline V gene. V trimming: 5 bases; J trimming: 4 bases; junction bases outside the gene matches: 5. The DNA of the CDR3 is TGTGCCAGCAGCCCCCGACAGGGCGGAAACACCATATATTTT. The encoded protein is CASSPRQGGNTIYF.

The V gene is TRBV12-3 or TRBV12-4, the J gene TRBJ1-6; the D is unclear. The V and J ends lost 6 bases and 6 bases respectively, with 9 bases between them. CDR3 length equals 13 residues. CDR3 sequence: CASRAYTNSPLHF. As DNA, the CDR3 is TGTGCCAGCAGGGCCTACACTAATTCACCCCTCCACTTT.

This sequence joins TRBV27 and TRBJ2-2; D gene ambiguous. V lost 4 bases and J 2 bases, leaving 8 bases between the germline ends. From germline, CDR1 is MNHEY and CDR2 SMNVEV (reference sequence). CDR3 size: 14 residues. CDR3 DNA: TGTGCCAGCAGTTCGCGACTTAACACCGGGGAGCTGTTTTTT. This gives the protein CASSSRLNTGELFF.

CDR3 coding DNA: TGTGCCAGCAGCTTAGCCCCCGGGACCAAGTACGAGCAGTACTTC. Translated, it gives CASSLAPGTKYEQYF. The chain couples TRBV11-2 to TRBJ2-7; D might be TRBD1 or TRBD2, each matching 5 bases. The CDR3 sequence is 15 residues long. Germline V gene data show CDR1 as SGHAT and CDR2 as FQNNGV. The V end lost 1 base, the J end lost 4 bases, and 14 bases lay between the germline ends.

The V and J genes are TRBV3-1 (or the pseudogene TRBV3-2) and TRBJ2-1, with D possibly being TRBD2 (6 bases). This CDR3 is 14 amino acids long. Germline CDR1 reads LGHDT; CDR2 reads YNNKEL (reference sequence). The V gene lost 1 base and the J gene lost 6 bases, with 10 bases spanning the gap. The DNA of the CDR3 is TGTGCCAGCAGCCAAGCTCTAGCGCCCAATGAGCAGTTCTTC. Protein: CASSQALAPNEQFF.

This sequence joins TRBV7-9 and TRBJ1-4; D remains unclear. The CDR3 loop spans 16 amino acids. Germline assignment: CDR1 SEHNR and CDR2 FQNEAQ (reference sequence). V lost 4 bases to trimming and J lost 5 bases, with 17 bases between them. DNA of the CDR3: TGTGCCAGCAGCTCCTTAGGCCAGTTTACGAATGAAAAACTGTTTTTT. Residues: CASSSLGQFTNEKLFF.

The chain employs TRBV5-1 and TRBJ2-5; D gene ambiguous. V was clipped by 3 bases and J by 2 bases, with 2 bases between them. Germline V lookup: CDR1 SGHRS, CDR2 YFSETQ. The CDR3 sequence is 11 residues long. CDR3 bases: TGCGCCAGCAGCTCGCAAGAGACCCAGTACTTC. It encodes CASSSQETQYF.

The chain links TRBV3-1 (or the pseudogene TRBV3-2) to TRBJ1-2; TRBD1 is a possible D gene (5 bases). V was clipped by 0 bases and J by 8 bases, with 19 bases between them. The germline V gene encodes CDR1 LGHDT and CDR2 YNNKEL (reference sequence). The CDR3 sequence is 16 residues long. As DNA, the CDR3 is TGTGCCAGCAGCCAAGATGCAACAGGCCCATATATCGGCTACACCTTC. As protein: CASSQDATGPYIGYTF.

The chain is built from TRBV24-1 and TRBJ2-3, with 7 bases identical to TRBD1. The CDR3 extends over 15 amino acids. With 6 bases clipped from V and 2 bases from J, the junction kept 7 bases outside the gene matches. Looked up from germline, CDR1 is KGHDR and CDR2 is SFDVKD. DNA of the CDR3: TGTGCCACCAGTTTAGCTGGGACAGTCACAGATACGCAGTATTTT. It codes for CATSLAGTVTDTQYF.

This chain links TRBV7-6 with TRBJ2-2; possibly TRBD1 for D (6 bases). CDR1 and CDR2 (germline): SGHVS, FNYEAQ. V lost 2 bases, J lost 5 bases, and 9 bases lay in between. The CDR3 totals 14 residues. In DNA form, the CDR3 reads TGTGCCAGCAGCTTATGGCAGGGGACCGGGGAGCTGTTTTTT. Its protein is CASSLWQGTGELFF.

This sequence joins TRBV7-8 and TRBJ2-7, with a weak D call TRBD2 (6 bases). Trimming stripped 5 bases from V and 2 bases from J, with 13 bases between. Germline loops: CDR1 SGHVS, CDR2 FQNEAQ. The length of the CDR3 is 14 residues. Here the CDR3 DNA reads TGTGCCAGCAGCCCTGTAGCGGATACCTACGAGCAGTACTTC. Its translation is CASSPVADTYEQYF.

V and J are TRBV5-5 and TRBJ1-1, with TRBD1 matching over 7 bases. Germline-derived CDR1 and CDR2 are SGHKS and YYEKEE (reference sequence). With 4 bases clipped from V and 4 bases from J, the junction kept 7 bases outside the gene matches. CDR3 length: 14 residues. The CDR3 coding sequence is TGTGCCAGCAGCCAGACAGGGTTGGGCACTGAAGCTTTCTTT. It encodes CASSQTGLGTEAFF.